Below, 21 T cell receptor beta chains from the same sample are listed, as sequenced in a study of OX40 agonist ivuxolimab in advanced cancers. The repertoire was sequenced with immunoSEQ multiplex PCR; TCRdb's copy has only in-frame clones and lacks some. Of tens of thousands of clones in the sample, 70% to 90% were seen once. This specimen consisted of CD4+ or CD8+ T cells sorted from blood, obtained in a trial of the OX40 agonist ivuxolimab. The receptors stem from an adult with an advanced solid tumor such as melanoma, head and neck, liver or kidney cancer.

This clone was detected a few times. V usage is TRBV7-9 and J usage is TRBJ2-2; D may be TRBD1 (5 bases). The CDR3 has 12 amino acids. Germline V gene lookup returns CDR1 SEHNR and CDR2 FQNEAQ (reference sequence). Trimming removed 6 bases from V and 7 bases from J, with 9 bases in between. The chain's CDR3 is CASSQQGGELFF. The CDR3 coding sequence is TGTGCCAGCAGTCAGCAGGGCGGGGAGCTGTTTTTT.

The CDR3 region has the DNA TGTGCCTGGTCCTATCCGGGACAGGGGGCGCAGGGCTACACCTTC. The encoded protein is CAWSYPGQGAQGYTF. The genes are TRBV30 and TRBJ1-2; the match to TRBD1 covers 12 bases. The V and J ends lost 5 bases and 8 bases, in that order; junction bases with no gene match: 12. This CDR3 has 15 amino acids. Germline V gene lookup returns CDR1 GTSNPN and CDR2 SVGIG (reference sequence).

The chain joins TRBV7-2 to TRBJ2-7; D might be TRBD1 (6 bases). V lost 0 bases and J 3 bases, leaving 12 bases between the germline ends. The CDR3 has 15 residues. Germline-derived CDR1 and CDR2 are SGHTA and FQGNSA. The CDR3 DNA reads TGTGCCAGCAGCTTAGCACAGGGAAATTACTACGAGCAGTACTTC. Its protein product is CASSLAQGNYYEQYF.

The J gene is TRBJ1-6, the V gene TRBV7-2, with TRBD1 as a possible D gene (5 bases). The germline gives CDR1 SGHTA, CDR2 FQGNSA. V was shortened by 0 bases and J by 14 bases, with 17 bases between the two germline ends. The CDR3 totals 15 residues. CDR3 nucleotide sequence: TGTGCCAGCAGCTTAGCGGTGGTGGGGCTGGGGACCCTCCACTTT. Its protein product is CASSLAVVGLGTLHF.

The chain couples TRBV30 to TRBJ2-2; TRBD2 aligns across 7 bases. This CDR3 has 15 residues. Germline loops: CDR1 GTSNPN, CDR2 SVGIG (reference sequence). The trim removed 4 bases at V and 6 bases at J, leaving 11 bases unmatched. The CDR3 DNA is TGTGCCTGGATGACCGGGGGGAGTATTCCCGGGGAGCTGTTTTTT. Protein: CAWMTGGSIPGELFF.

The V call is TRBV7-2, the J call TRBJ2-6, with unresolved D. CDR1 and CDR2 from the germline V gene are SGHTA and FQGNSA. Trimming took 7 bases from V and 2 from J, leaving 24 bases between them. The CDR3 length is 19 residues. CDR3 sequence reads: CASTRAPVVLSAGANVLTF. The CDR3 nucleotides are TGTGCCAGCACTCGGGCCCCCGTAGTCCTCTCTGCTGGGGCCAACGTCCTGACTTTC.

The V and J genes are TRBV4-1 and TRBJ2-3; D uncertain. Germline-derived CDR1 and CDR2 are MGHRA and YSYEKL. V shed 4 bases and J shed 6 bases, with 14 bases lying between them. The CDR3 has 14 residues. CDR3 bases: TGCGCCAGCAGCCTAACTCAGACAACGGATACGCAGTATTTT. Its translation: CASSLTQTTDTQYF.

This clone was recorded only once. The chain has TRBV6-5 and TRBJ2-3, with D perhaps given as TRBD1 or TRBD2 (5 bases each). The CDR3 runs to 13 residues. V was shortened by 6 bases and J by 3 bases, with 10 bases between the two germline ends. In germline, CDR1 is MNHEY, CDR2 SVGAGI. CDR3 in amino acids: CASSDWGTDTQYF. The CDR3 region has the DNA TGTGCCAGCAGCGATTGGGGGACAGATACGCAGTATTTT.

The chain combines TRBV30 with TRBJ2-5, with D possibly called TRBD1 or TRBD2 (6 bases each). Trimming removed 5 bases at V and 5 bases at J, with 18 bases between. The CDR3 is 14 residues long. In germline, CDR1 is GTSNPN, CDR2 SVGIG (reference sequence). The CDR3 loop is CAWGEAGDPETQYF. The CDR3 DNA is TGTGCCTGGGGGGAGGCAGGGGACCCCGAGACCCAGTACTTC.

This chain joins TRBV9 and TRBJ1-4; a weak D match, TRBD1 (5 bases). V shed 3 bases and J shed 4 bases, with 13 bases lying between them. CDR1 and CDR2 (germline): SGDLS, YYNGEE. The CDR3 totals 15 residues. The CDR3 is CASSASGRDNEKLFF. DNA of the CDR3: TGTGCCAGCAGCGCCTCAGGGAGGGATAATGAAAAACTGTTTTTT. Complete variable domain (other parts from reference TRBV9 and TRBJ1-4): DSGVTQTPKHLITATGQRVTLRCSPRSGDLSVYWYQQSLDQGLQFLIQYYNGEERAKGNILERFSAQQFPDLHSELNLSSLELGDSALYFCASSASGRDNEKLFFGSGTQLSVL.

The chain has TRBV10-3 and TRBJ2-2; 10 nucleotides align to TRBD1. The trim removed 6 bases at V and 6 bases at J, leaving 4 bases unmatched. This CDR3 has 14 residues. The germline V gene encodes CDR1 ENHRY and CDR2 SYGVKD. The CDR3 protein is CAISSGTGAGELFF. DNA for the CDR3: TGTGCCATCAGCTCGGGGACAGGGGCCGGGGAGCTGTTTTTT.

V is TRBV12-5 and J is TRBJ2-7, with 9 bases fitting TRBD1. Germline V gene sequence: CDR1 LGHNT, CDR2 FRNRAP. V lost 6 bases, J lost 3 bases, and 6 bases stayed unmatched. This CDR3 comprises 14 residues. CDR3 bases: TGTGCTAGTGGAGCCGGGACAGGGAACTACGAGCAGTACTTC. This translates into CASGAGTGNYEQYF.

The gene calls are TRBV7-2 and TRBJ2-1, with unresolved D. V was clipped by 4 bases and J by 8 bases, with 9 bases between them. The germline CDR1 and CDR2 sequences are SGHTA and FQGNSA. The CDR3 extends over 12 amino acids. The CDR3, as DNA: TGTGCCAGCAGCTCTGGGTTCTATGAGCAGTTCTTC. Encoded protein: CASSSGFYEQFF. The variable domain in full, with the rest retrieved from reference TRBV7-2 and TRBJ2-1, is GAGVSQSPSNKVTEKGKDVELRCDPISGHTALYWYRQSLGQGLEFLIYFQGNSAPDKSGLPSDRFSAERTGGSVSTLTIQRTQQEDSAVYLCASSSGFYEQFFGPGTRLTVL.

This chain joins TRBV4-1 and TRBJ2-5; TRBD2 matches 8 bases. The CDR3 runs to 15 residues. Germline CDR1 is MGHRA and CDR2 is YSYEKL. The trim removed 1 base at V and 6 bases at J, leaving 7 bases unmatched. In DNA, the CDR3 is TGCGCCAGCAGCCAAGGGGCAGCGGGGGCGAAGACCCAGTACTTC. Translated: CASSQGAAGAKTQYF.

The chain recombines TRBV19 with TRBJ2-3, with 13 nucleotides matching TRBD2. The CDR3 consists of 16 residues. Trimming cost V 5 bases and J 4 bases; bases outside gene matches: 6. Germline V lookup: CDR1 LNHDA, CDR2 SQIVND (reference sequence). The CDR3 sequence: CASSLAGLAGADTQYF. For the CDR3, the DNA is TGTGCCAGTAGTCTGGCAGGACTAGCGGGGGCAGATACGCAGTATTTT.

The chain recombines TRBV18 with TRBJ1-2; possibly TRBD1 for D (6 bases). The CDR3 has 14 amino acids. Germline-derived CDR1 and CDR2 are KGHSH and LQKENI. V lost 3 bases and J lost 3, with 11 bases in between. The CDR3 sequence is CASSPGGRDYGYTF. CDR3 nucleotides: TGTGCCAGCTCACCCGGGGGGCGCGACTATGGCTACACCTTC.

This clone was recorded a few times. The J gene is TRBJ2-3, the V gene TRBV2; unclear D gene. V was trimmed by 7 bases and J by 2 bases, leaving 16 bases between them. CDR3 size: 15 residues. Looked up from germline, CDR1 is SNHLY and CDR2 is FYNNEI. CDR3 bases: TGTGCCAGCACCCCCGCTTTCGGGTTCACAGATACGCAGTATTTT. Its protein product is CASTPAFGFTDTQYF.

CDR3 sequence reads: CARSPDGVDRGIDWGGEKLFF. CDR3 nucleotides: TGTGCCAGAAGCCCGGATGGGGTCGACAGGGGAATAGATTGGGGAGGGGAAAAACTGTTTTTT. The chain carries TRBV5-3 and TRBJ1-4; 8 positions agree with TRBD1. TRBV5-3 is an ORF for which the function is uncertain. V shed 4 bases and J 8 bases; nucleotides not matched to a gene: 28. There are 21 residues in the CDR3.

J is TRBJ2-7 and V is TRBV7-9; no reliable D call. Trimming cost V 2 bases and J 0 bases, with 8 bases left between them. Per germline, CDR1 SEHNR and CDR2 FQNEAQ (reference sequence). The CDR3 runs to 14 residues. CDR3 residues: CASSLTGSSYEQYF. The CDR3 bases are TGTGCCAGCAGCTTAACGGGTTCCTCCTACGAGCAGTACTTC.

The rearrangement joins TRBV29-1 to TRBJ1-2; D remains unclear. The CDR3 length is 12 residues. CDR1 is SQVTM, CDR2 ANQGSEA, per germline. Trimming left V 3 bases short and J 5 bases short, with 10 bases between. In DNA, the CDR3 is TGCAGCGTTGATGACGGAGGGTATGGCTACACCTTC. Protein: CSVDDGGYGYTF. The whole variable domain, remainder taken from reference TRBV29-1 and TRBJ1-2, is SAVISQKPSRDICQRGTSLTIQCQVDSQVTMMFWYRQQPGQSLTLIATANQGSEATYESGFVIDKFPISRPNLTFSTLTVSNMSPEDSSIYLCSVDDGGYGYTFGSGTRLTVV.

The chain combines TRBV7-6 with TRBJ2-3, with 10 positions matching TRBD2. V dropped 0 bases and J dropped 11; count of bases not matched to a gene: 23. The CDR3 sequence is 20 residues long. The germline V gene has CDR1 SGHVS and CDR2 FNYEAQ. CDR3 bases: TGTGCCAGCAGCTTAGCGCTGGGGACTAGCGTTTCTCGTCACCTCCCACTGCAGTATTTT. This sequence encodes CASSLALGTSVSRHLPLQYF.